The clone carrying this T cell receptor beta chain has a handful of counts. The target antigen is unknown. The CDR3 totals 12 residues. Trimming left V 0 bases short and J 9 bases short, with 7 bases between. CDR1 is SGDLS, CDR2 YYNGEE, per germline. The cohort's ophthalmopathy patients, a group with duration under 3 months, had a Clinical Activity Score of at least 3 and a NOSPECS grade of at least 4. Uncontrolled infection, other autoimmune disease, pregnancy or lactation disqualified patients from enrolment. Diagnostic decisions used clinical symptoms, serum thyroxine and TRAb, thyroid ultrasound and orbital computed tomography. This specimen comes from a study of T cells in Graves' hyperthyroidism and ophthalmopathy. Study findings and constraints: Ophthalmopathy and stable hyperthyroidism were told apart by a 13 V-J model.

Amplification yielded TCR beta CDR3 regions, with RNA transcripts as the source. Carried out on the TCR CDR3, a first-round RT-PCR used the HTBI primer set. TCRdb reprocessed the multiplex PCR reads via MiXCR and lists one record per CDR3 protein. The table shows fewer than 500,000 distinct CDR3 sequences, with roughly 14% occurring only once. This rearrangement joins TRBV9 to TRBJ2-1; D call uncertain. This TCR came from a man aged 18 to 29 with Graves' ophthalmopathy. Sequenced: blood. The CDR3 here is CASSVVGGEQFF. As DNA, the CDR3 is TGTGCCAGCAGCGTAGTGGGCGGTGAGCAGTTCTTC. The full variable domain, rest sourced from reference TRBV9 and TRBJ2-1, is DSGVTQTPKHLITATGQRVTLRCSPRSGDLSVYWYQQSLDQGLQFLIQYYNGEERAKGNILERFSAQQFPDLHSELNLSSLELGDSALYFCASSVVGGEQFFGPGTRLTVL.